The clone carrying this T cell receptor (beta chain) showed up just a few times. Noted time point: patch test 1, 2 weeks after DPC sensitization. Treatment specified: therapeutic diphenylcyclopropenone sensitization with weekly scalp DPC. This sample was included in a study of human T cells and chemical hapten exposure. Study-wide background: Patients' scalps got diphenylcyclopropenone weekly throughout the approximately 23-week study. Mainly, slight library volume differences in the pool made TCR yields vary.

TCRdb reprocessed the RACE reads via MiXCR and lists one record per CDR3 protein. The table has roughly 80,000 distinct CDR3 sequences, about 11% seen once. Per germline, CDR1 SGHRS and CDR2 YFSETQ. The CDR3 runs 15 residues. Between the trimmed V and J ends, which lost 0 bases and 8 bases, there was a span of 17 bases. The rearrangement uses TRBV5-1 and TRBJ1-1, with a possible D match to TRBD1 (6 bases). The input for sequencing was whole blood, taken in connection with sensitization to the hapten diphenylcyclopropenone (DPC). The sequence derives from a woman aged 50 to 60 with alopecia areata. Some clones in this sample may be carry-over from other donors' samples. CDR3 nucleotide sequence: TGCGCCAGCAGCTTGGATGGGCAAGGGGGAACAGAAGCTTTCTTT. Its protein is CASSLDGQGGTEAFF.